The 10 T cell receptor beta chains reported below all come from one sample, sequenced in a study of radiotherapy plus CTLA-4 blockade in lung cancer. Data came from immunoSEQ multiplex PCR; TCRdb stores just in-frame clones and leaves some out. The sample has 75,000 to 80,000 clones, approximately 86% seen once. The material sequenced was peripheral blood, taken from a patient treated with radiotherapy plus ipilimumab. These receptors all stem from a human donor with non-small cell lung cancer who had stable disease on radiotherapy plus ipilimumab.

This chain joins TRBV7-3 and TRBJ1-5; 7 nucleotides agree with TRBD1. Trimming took 5 bases from V and 1 from J; bases not matched to a gene: 5. The CDR3 has 15 residues. CDR1 is SGHTA, CDR2 FQGTGA, per germline. The CDR3 sequence: CASSPRQGSNQPQHF. In nucleotides, the CDR3 is TGTGCCAGCAGCCCACGACAGGGCAGCAATCAGCCCCAGCATTTT. The full variable domain, its missing parts supplied by reference TRBV7-3 and TRBJ1-5, is GAGVSQTPSNKVTEKGKYVELRCDPISGHTALYWYRQSLGQGPEFLIYFQGTGAADDSGLPNDRFFAVRPEGSVSTLKIQRTERGDSAVYLCASSPRQGSNQPQHFGDGTRLSIL.

As regards this clone: Sequence at one end of the junction differs from germline and may be a read error. This chain connects TRBV2 to TRBJ2-3, with D possibly TRBD1 on 6 matching bases. The CDR3 covers 13 residues. In germline, CDR1 is SNHLY, CDR2 FYNNEI. The CDR3 reads CAGSGQPTDTQYF. The CDR3, as DNA: TGTGCCGGCAGCGGACAGCCCACAGATACGCAGTATTTT.

This clone was seen a single time. The chain is built from TRBV7-8 and TRBJ1-4, with D hard to call. This CDR3 region has 14 residues. Looked up from germline, CDR1 is SGHVS and CDR2 is FQNEAQ. V dropped 1 base and J dropped 5 bases, with 8 bases sitting between them. CDR3: CASSLDRRNEKLFF. CDR3 sequence (DNA): TGTGCCAGCAGCTTAGACAGAAGGAATGAAAAACTGTTTTTT.

The rearrangement uses TRBV7-3 and TRBJ2-7; maybe TRBD2 (6 bases). The length of the CDR3 is 15 residues. Germline V gene data show CDR1 as SGHTA and CDR2 as FQGTGA. V lost 0 bases and J lost 4, with 13 bases in between. The CDR3 nucleotides are TGTGCCAGCAGCTTAACGGGAGGTAGCAGGTACGAGCAGTACTTC. The encoded protein is CASSLTGGSRYEQYF.

This clone was recorded once. The V gene is TRBV9, the J gene TRBJ2-1, with unresolved D. The CDR3 extends over 14 amino acids. The germline V gene encodes CDR1 SGDLS and CDR2 YYNGEE. V lost 3 bases to trimming and J lost 9 bases, with 16 bases between them. The CDR3 spells CASSAGRPLVEQFF. DNA for the CDR3: TGTGCCAGCAGCGCCGGACGGCCGTTGGTTGAGCAGTTCTTC.

The rearrangement uses TRBV2 and TRBJ2-4, with TRBD2 as a possible D gene (6 bases). The germline gives CDR1 SNHLY, CDR2 FYNNEI. This CDR3 is 16 amino acids long. V was clipped by 2 bases and J by 0 bases, with 11 bases between them. In nucleotides, the CDR3 is TGTGCCAGCAGTGAAATGCAGGGACTAGCCAAAAACATTCAGTACTTC. It codes for CASSEMQGLAKNIQYF.

The chain uses TRBV29-1 and TRBJ2-7, with 8 bases fitting TRBD2. CDR1 is SQVTM, CDR2 ANQGSEA, per germline. The CDR3 is made up of 17 amino acids. Losses at the gene ends were 3 bases for V and 1 base for J; bases not matched to a gene: 14. This CDR3 is CSVDGLAESSRSYEQYF. CDR3 bases: TGCAGCGTTGACGGACTAGCTGAATCCAGTCGGTCCTACGAGCAGTACTTC.

This rearrangement joins TRBV28 to TRBJ1-4; unclear D gene. The CDR3 is 15 amino acids. Trimming shortened V by 6 bases and J by 1 base, and 12 bases separated the two germline ends. Germline V gene data show CDR1 as MDHEN and CDR2 as SYDVKM. CDR3 in DNA: TGTGCCAGCAGCGACACTTACGGAACTAATGAAAAACTGTTTTTT. Its protein product is CASSDTYGTNEKLFF.

This chain uses TRBV11-2 with TRBJ1-6, with D unresolved. CDR3 size: 15 residues. Germline assignment: CDR1 SGHAT and CDR2 FQNNGV. Trimming removed 5 bases from V and 6 bases from J, with 14 bases in between. The CDR3 coding sequence is TGTGCCAGCAGCCCCTTTCACACTATTAATTCACCCCTCCACTTT. Translating it yields CASSPFHTINSPLHF.

The genes are TRBV20-1 and TRBJ2-5; no reliable D call. Per germline, CDR1 DFQATT and CDR2 SNEGSKA (reference sequence). Trimming took 4 bases from V and 7 from J, leaving 10 bases between them. The CDR3 consists of 11 residues. CDR3 loop: CSAIQSGTQYF. DNA for the CDR3: TGCAGTGCTATTCAATCGGGGACCCAGTACTTC.